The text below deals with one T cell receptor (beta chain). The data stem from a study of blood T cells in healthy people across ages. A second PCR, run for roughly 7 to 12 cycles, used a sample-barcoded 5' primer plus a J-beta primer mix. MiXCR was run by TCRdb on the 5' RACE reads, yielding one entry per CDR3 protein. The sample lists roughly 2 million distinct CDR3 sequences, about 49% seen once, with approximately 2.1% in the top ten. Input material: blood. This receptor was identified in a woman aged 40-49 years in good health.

The CDR3 nucleotides read TGCGCCAGCAGCCGCATTACGGGACAGGGGGCTCCCTATGGCTACACCTTC. As protein: CASSRITGQGAPYGYTF. V gene TRBV4-3 combines with J gene TRBJ1-2; TRBD1 matches at 12 bases. The V gene's germline CDR1 is LGHNA and CDR2 YSLEER. The CDR3 is 17 amino acids. Trimming cost V 4 bases and J 4 bases; bases outside gene matches: 10.